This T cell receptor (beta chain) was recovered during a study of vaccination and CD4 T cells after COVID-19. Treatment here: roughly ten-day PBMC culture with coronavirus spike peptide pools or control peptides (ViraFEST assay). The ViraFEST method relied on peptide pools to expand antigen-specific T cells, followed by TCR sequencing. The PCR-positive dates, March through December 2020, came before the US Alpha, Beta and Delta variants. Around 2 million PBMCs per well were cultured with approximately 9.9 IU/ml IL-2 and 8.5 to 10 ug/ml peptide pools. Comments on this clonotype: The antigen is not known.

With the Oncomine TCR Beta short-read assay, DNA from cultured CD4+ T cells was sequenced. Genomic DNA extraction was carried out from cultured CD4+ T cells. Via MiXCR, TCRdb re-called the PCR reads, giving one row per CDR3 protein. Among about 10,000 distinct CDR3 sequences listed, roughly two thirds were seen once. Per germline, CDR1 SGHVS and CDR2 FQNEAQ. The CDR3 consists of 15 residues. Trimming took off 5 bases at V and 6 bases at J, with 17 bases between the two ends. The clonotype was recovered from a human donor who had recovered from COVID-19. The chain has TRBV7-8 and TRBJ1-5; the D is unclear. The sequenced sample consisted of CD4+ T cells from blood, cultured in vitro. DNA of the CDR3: TGTGCCAGCAGCCTCTCTCCCCAGGCCGTTCAGCCCCAGCATTTT. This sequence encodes CASSLSPQAVQPQHF.